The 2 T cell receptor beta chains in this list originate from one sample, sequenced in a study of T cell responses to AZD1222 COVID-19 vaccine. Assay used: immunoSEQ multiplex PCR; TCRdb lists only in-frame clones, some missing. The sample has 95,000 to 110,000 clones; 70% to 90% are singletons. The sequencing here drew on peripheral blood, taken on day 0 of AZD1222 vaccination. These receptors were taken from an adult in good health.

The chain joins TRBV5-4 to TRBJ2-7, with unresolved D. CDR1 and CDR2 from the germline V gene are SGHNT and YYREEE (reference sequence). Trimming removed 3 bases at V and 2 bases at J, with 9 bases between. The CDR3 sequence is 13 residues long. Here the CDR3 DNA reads TGTGCCAGCAGCTCGGACGGTGCCTACGAGCAGTACTTC. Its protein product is CASSSDGAYEQYF.

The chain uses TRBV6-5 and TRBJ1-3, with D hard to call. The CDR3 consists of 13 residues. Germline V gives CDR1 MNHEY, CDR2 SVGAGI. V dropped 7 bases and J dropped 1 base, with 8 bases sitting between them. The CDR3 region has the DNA TGTGCCAGCACTGCCGGTTCTGGAAACACCATATATTTT. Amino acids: CASTAGSGNTIYF.